This TCR beta chain was identified during a study of T cells after posttransplantation cyclophosphamide. The CDR3 consists of 13 residues. V was clipped by 10 bases and J by 3 bases; unmatched bases: 8. Germline V lookup: CDR1 KGHSH, CDR2 LQKENI. This clone was seen a handful of times. The antigen is unknown. Method: immunoSEQ multiplex PCR; TCRdb's copy keeps in-frame clones and lacks some. There are fewer than 40,000 clones in the sample, none observed a single time. Study-wide findings and caveats: Recipient CMV seropositivity and CMV reactivation strongly tracked TRB clonality.

The receptor was derived from a woman between 50 and 59 years old in good health and a related stem cell transplant donor. Sequencing was performed on PBMCs. The V and J genes are TRBV18 and TRBJ1-1, with TRBD1 identical over 7 bases. The CDR3 DNA sequence: TGTGCCAACAAACAGGGGATGGACACTGAAGCTTTCTTT. As protein: CANKQGMDTEAFF.